One T cell receptor (beta chain) is described in this entry. What it recognizes is unknown. The data were taken from a study of T cell responses to AZD1222 COVID-19 vaccine. The CDR3 consists of 16 residues. V lost 4 bases and J lost 6, with 21 bases in between. Per the germline V gene, CDR1 is MNHNS and CDR2 is SASEGT. TCRdb keeps only in-frame clones here, not all; method: immunoSEQ multiplex PCR. The table lists about 140,000 clones, 85% to 95% of them singletons. Study-wide results and limits: There were mostly white British donors and more females than males, and clonal diversity was possibly underestimated. Unmutated variant regions are reportedly targeted by nearly half of spike-specific TCRs.

The rearrangement links TRBV6-1 to TRBJ1-1; no firm D call. Sample: peripheral blood, taken on day 0 of MenACWY control vaccination. The sequence was collected from an adult in good health. The CDR3 here is CASSAPGPNLRPEAFF. CDR3 nucleotide sequence: TGTGCCAGCAGTGCTCCCGGACCGAATTTACGCCCTGAAGCTTTCTTT.